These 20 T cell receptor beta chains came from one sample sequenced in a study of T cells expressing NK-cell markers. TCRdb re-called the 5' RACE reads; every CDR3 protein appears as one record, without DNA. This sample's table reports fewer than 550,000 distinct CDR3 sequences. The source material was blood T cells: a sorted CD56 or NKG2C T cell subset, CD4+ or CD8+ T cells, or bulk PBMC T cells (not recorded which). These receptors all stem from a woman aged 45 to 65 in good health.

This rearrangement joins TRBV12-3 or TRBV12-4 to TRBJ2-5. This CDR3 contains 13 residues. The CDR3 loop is CASSLAGWETQYF.

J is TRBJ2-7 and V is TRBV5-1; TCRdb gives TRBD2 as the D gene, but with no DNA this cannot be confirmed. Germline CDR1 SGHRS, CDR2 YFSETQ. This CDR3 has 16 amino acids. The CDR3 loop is CASSLLGGSASYEQYF.

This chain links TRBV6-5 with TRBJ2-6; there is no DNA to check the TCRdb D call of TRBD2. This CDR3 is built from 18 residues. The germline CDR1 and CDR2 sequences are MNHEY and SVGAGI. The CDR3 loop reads CASSSSGDMTSGANVLTF.

The CDR3: CASSPQGRGYTF. The rearrangement links TRBV18 to TRBJ1-2. The CDR3 totals 12 residues. Germline assignment: CDR1 KGHSH and CDR2 LQKENI.

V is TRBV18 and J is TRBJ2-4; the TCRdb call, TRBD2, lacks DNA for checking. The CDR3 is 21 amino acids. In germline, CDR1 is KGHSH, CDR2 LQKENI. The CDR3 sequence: CASSPYTGTSGSGEAKNIQYF.

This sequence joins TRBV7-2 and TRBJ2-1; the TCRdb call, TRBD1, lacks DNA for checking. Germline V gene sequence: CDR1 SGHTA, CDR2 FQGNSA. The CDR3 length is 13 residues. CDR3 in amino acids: CASSLINQGEQFF.

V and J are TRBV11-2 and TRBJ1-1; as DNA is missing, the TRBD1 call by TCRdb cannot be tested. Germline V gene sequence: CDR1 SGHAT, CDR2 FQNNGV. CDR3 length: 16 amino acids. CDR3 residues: CASSFFRLTDNTEAFF.

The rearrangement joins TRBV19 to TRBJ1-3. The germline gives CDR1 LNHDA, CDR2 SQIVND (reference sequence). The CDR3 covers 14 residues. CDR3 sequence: CASSATAIGNTIYF. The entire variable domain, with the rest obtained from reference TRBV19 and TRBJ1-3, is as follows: DGGITQSPKYLFRKEGQNVTLSCEQNLNHDAMYWYRQDPGQGLRLIYYSQIVNDFQKGDIAEGYSVSREKKESFPLTVTSAQKNPTAFYLCASSATAIGNTIYFGEGSWLTVV.

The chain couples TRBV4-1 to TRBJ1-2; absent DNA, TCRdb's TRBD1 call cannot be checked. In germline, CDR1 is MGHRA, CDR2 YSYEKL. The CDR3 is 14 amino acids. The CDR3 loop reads CASSQAWDRAGYTF.

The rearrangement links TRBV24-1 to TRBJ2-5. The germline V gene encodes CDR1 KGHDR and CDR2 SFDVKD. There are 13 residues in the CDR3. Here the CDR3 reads CATGERGFETQYF.

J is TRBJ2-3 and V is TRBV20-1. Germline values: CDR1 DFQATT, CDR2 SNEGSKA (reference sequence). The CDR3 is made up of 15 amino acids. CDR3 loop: CSASGWGSSTDTQYF.

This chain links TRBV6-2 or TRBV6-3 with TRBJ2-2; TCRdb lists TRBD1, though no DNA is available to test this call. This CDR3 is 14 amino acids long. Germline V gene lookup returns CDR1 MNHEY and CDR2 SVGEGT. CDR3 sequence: CASSRPGGTGELFF.

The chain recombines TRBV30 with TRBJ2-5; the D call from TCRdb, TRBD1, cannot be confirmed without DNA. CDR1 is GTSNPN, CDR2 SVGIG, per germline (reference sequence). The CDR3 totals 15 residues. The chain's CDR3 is CAWSHAGGGQETQYF.

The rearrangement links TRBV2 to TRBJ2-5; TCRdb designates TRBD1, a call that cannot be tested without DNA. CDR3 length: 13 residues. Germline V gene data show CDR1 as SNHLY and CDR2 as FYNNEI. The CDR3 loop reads CASGGGRLETQYF.

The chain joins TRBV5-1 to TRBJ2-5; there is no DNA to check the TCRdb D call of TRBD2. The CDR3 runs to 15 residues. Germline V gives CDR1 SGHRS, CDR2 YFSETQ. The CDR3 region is CASSSSGSWSETQYF.

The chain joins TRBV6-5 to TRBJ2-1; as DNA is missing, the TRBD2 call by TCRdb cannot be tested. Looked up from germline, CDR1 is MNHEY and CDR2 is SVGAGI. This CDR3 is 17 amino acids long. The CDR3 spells CASSYSPLGRDHNEQFF.

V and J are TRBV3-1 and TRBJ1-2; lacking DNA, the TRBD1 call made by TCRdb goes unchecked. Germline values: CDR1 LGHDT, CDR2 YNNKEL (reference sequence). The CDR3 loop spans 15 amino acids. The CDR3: CASSQPNPGSLGYTF.

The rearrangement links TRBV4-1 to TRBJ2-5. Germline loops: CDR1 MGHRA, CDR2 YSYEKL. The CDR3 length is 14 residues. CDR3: CASSRGSLGETQYF.

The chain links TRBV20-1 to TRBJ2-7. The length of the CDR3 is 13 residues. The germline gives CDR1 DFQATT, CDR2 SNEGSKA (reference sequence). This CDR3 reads CSARATVGYEQYF.

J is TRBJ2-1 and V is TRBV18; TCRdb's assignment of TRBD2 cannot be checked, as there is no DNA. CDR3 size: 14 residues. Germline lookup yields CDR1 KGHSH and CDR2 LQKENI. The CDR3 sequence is CASSPQAGENEQFF.